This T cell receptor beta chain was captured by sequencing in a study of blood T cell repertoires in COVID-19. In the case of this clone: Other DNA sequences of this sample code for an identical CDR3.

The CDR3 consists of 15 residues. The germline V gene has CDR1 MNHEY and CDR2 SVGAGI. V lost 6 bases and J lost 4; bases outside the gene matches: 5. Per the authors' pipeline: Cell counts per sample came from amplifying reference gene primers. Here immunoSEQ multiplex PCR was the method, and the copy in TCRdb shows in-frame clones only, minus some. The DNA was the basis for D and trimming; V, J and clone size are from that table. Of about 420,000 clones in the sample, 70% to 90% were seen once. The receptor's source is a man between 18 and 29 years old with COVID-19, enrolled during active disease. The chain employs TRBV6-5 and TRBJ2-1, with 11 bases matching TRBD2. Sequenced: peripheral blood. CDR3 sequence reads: CASSPGTSGYNEQFF. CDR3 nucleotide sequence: TGTGCCAGCAGCCCCGGGACTAGCGGATACAATGAGCAGTTCTTC.